This paragraph covers one TCR beta chain sequence. Its specificity is unknown. V shed 6 bases and J shed 0 bases, with 9 bases lying between them. This CDR3 spans 14 amino acids. Germline CDR1 is MNHEY and CDR2 is SMNVEV (reference sequence). The data are from a study of siplizumab effects on memory and regulatory T cells. Study-wide results and caveats: In unstimulated cells, naive T cells appeared more diverse than memory T cells and seemed major alloresponse contributors. No assignable naive or memory phenotype existed for roughly 75-97% of proliferating CD4+ or CD8+ clones. Proliferating siplizumab-culture Tregs lacked confirmation of suppressive function.

The study assayed roughly 91,000 TCR templates per sample. The repertoire was sequenced with immunoSEQ multiplex PCR; TCRdb's copy has only in-frame clones and lacks some. The data show 75,000 to 100,000 clones, about 93% seen once. The genes are TRBV27 and TRBJ1-5; perhaps TRBD1 as D (5 bases). Sequencing used non-Treg CD4+ T cells sorted from blood. The TCR sequence derives from a human donor in good health. The CDR3 DNA sequence: TGTGCCAGCAGGACAGCTTATAGCAATCAGCCCCAGCATTTT. Translating it yields CASRTAYSNQPQHF.